This record concerns one TCR beta chain sequence. Compared with germline, one end of the junction differs, possibly owing to a read error. This sample is part of a study of T cell changes during pregnancy in multiple sclerosis. This CDR3 is 13 amino acids long. The germline V gene has CDR1 SGHDN and CDR2 FVKESK. The assay was immunoSEQ multiplex PCR, and TCRdb's table has in-frame clones only and misses some. This table holds 95,000 to 100,000 clones, more than 85% found once. The sequencing used peripheral blood, collected in the second trimester of pregnancy. V usage is TRBV14 and J usage is TRBJ2-3, with TRBD2 matching over 10 bases. The TCR originated in a female donor with multiple sclerosis, enrolled in a pregnancy study. The CDR3 sequence: CASGAGGPFPPAF. The CDR3 region has the DNA TGTGCCAGCGGAGCGGGAGGGCCTTTCCCCCCAGCCTTT.